These 6 T cell receptor beta chains share one sample of origin, sequenced in a study of T cell responses to AZD1222 COVID-19 vaccine. Sequencing used immunoSEQ multiplex PCR; TCRdb keeps in-frame clones, though not all of them. The data contain approximately 180,000 clones, about nine tenths of them singletons. The source was peripheral blood, collected on day 0 of AZD1222 vaccination. The source is an adult in good health.

CDR3 coding DNA: TGTGCCAGCAGCAGTGGCGGGCCCGCTACCTACGAGCAGTACTTC. Its protein is CASSSGGPATYEQYF. J is TRBJ2-7 and V is TRBV5-4, with a tentative D call TRBD2 (5 bases). The germline V gene has CDR1 SGHNT and CDR2 YYREEE (reference sequence). The ends were cut back, 4 bases at V and 2 bases at J, with 16 bases in the middle. This CDR3 comprises 15 residues. Full variable domain (outside the CDR3, taken from reference TRBV5-4 and TRBJ2-7): ETGVTQSPTHLIKTRGQQVTLRCSSQSGHNTVSWYQQALGQGPQFIFQYYREEENGRGNFPPRFSGLQFPNYSSELNVNALELDDSALYLCASSSGGPATYEQYFGPGTRLTVT.

The chain employs TRBV24-1 and TRBJ2-7, with D possibly TRBD1 on 6 matching bases. Between the trimmed V and J ends, which lost 5 bases and 5 bases, there was a span of 12 bases. This CDR3 is 13 amino acids long. Germline V gene lookup returns CDR1 KGHDR and CDR2 SFDVKD. The CDR3, as DNA: TGTGCCACCAGTGCTAGGGGGTGGAACGAGCAGTACTTC. It translates to CATSARGWNEQYF.

The chain uses TRBV3-1 (or the pseudogene TRBV3-2) and TRBJ2-3; TRBD2 aligns across 8 bases. Germline CDR1 reads LGHDT; CDR2 reads YNNKEL (reference sequence). The CDR3 is 17 residues long. V dropped 0 bases and J dropped 0; count of bases not matched to a gene: 5. Here the CDR3 reads CASSQDRGGYSTDTQYF. In DNA form, the CDR3 reads TGTGCCAGCAGCCAAGATCGGGGGGGATATAGCACAGATACGCAGTATTTT.

The rearrangement links TRBV21-1 to TRBJ1-4; the table calls TRBD1, which could not be checked here. TRBV21-1 is listed as a pseudogene. The CDR3 has 12 amino acids. The CDR3 coding sequence is TGTGCCATCCGGGACAGGAGTGAAAAACTGTTTTTT. Translation gives CAIRDRSEKLFF.

The rearrangement joins TRBV28 to TRBJ1-2, with TRBD1 matching 8 bases. Germline V CDR1 and CDR2: MDHEN, SYDVKM. Trimming at V came to 5 bases and at J to 8 bases, leaving 13 bases not matched to a gene. The CDR3 sequence is 15 residues long. CDR3 nucleotides: TGTGCCAGCAGTCCCTACGACCCAGGGGGCGGCGGCTACACCTTC. Protein: CASSPYDPGGGGYTF.

V and J are TRBV7-8 and TRBJ1-6; a weak D match, TRBD1 (5 bases). V lost 8 bases and J 11 bases, leaving 22 bases between the germline ends. The germline V gene has CDR1 SGHVS and CDR2 FQNEAQ. This CDR3 region has 15 residues. The CDR3 is CASDLTAFPTTPLHF. The CDR3 DNA is TGTGCCAGCGATTTGACAGCGTTCCCTACCACACCCCTCCACTTT.